This entry lists 30 T cell receptor beta chains sequenced from one sample in a study of blood T cell repertoires in COVID-19. Clones were read by immunoSEQ multiplex PCR, and TCRdb kept only the in-frame ones, dropping some. This table holds about 230,000 clones, 65% to 85% found once. Source material: peripheral blood. These TCRs come from a woman aged 30 to 39 with COVID-19, enrolled during active disease.

V usage is TRBV5-1 and J usage is TRBJ2-7; 12 nucleotides agree with TRBD1. The CDR3 loop spans 14 amino acids. Trimming at V came to 4 bases and at J to 6 bases, leaving 5 bases not matched to a gene. CDR1 and CDR2 (germline): SGHRS, YFSETQ. CDR3 sequence reads: CASSPGQGASEQYF. CDR3 coding DNA: TGCGCCAGCAGCCCGGGACAGGGGGCGAGCGAGCAGTACTTC.

The rearrangement links TRBV28 to TRBJ2-7, with 9 nucleotides matching TRBD1. V trimming: 4 bases; J trimming: 5 bases; junction bases outside the gene matches: 9. The CDR3 length is 15 residues. Germline lookup yields CDR1 MDHEN and CDR2 SYDVKM. CDR3 loop: CASSSPTGGRNEQYF. CDR3 DNA: TGTGCCAGCAGTTCTCCGACAGGGGGTCGGAACGAGCAGTACTTC.

The genes are TRBV3-1 (or the pseudogene TRBV3-2) and TRBJ1-6; D is uncertain. Deletions cut 2 bases from V and 7 bases from J, with 3 bases between. Germline V gene sequence: CDR1 LGHDT, CDR2 YNNKEL (reference sequence). The CDR3 consists of 12 residues. This CDR3 reads CASSQQNSPLHF. The CDR3 DNA follows: TGTGCCAGCAGCCAACAAAATTCACCCCTCCACTTT.

The genes are TRBV28 and TRBJ1-6; 9 nucleotides match TRBD1. Germline V CDR1 and CDR2: MDHEN, SYDVKM. V lost 3 bases to trimming and J lost 7 bases; unmatched junction nucleotides: 19. This CDR3 has 20 amino acids. The CDR3 loop is CASSFLATITGTGINSPLHF. DNA of the CDR3: TGTGCCAGCAGTTTCCTTGCGACGATAACCGGGACAGGGATAAATTCACCCCTCCACTTT. The full variable domain, in which reference TRBV28 and TRBJ1-6 provide the parts outside the CDR3, is DVKVTQSSRYLVKRTGEKVFLECVQDMDHENMFWYRQDPGLGLRLIYFSYDVKMKEKGDIPEGYSVSREKKERFSLILESASTNQTSMYLCASSFLATITGTGINSPLHFGNGTRLTVT.

The chain joins TRBV7-9 to TRBJ1-1, with 10 bases that match TRBD1. The CDR3 has 16 amino acids. J gave up 5 bases and V 4 bases, and 10 bases lay outside the gene matches. Germline CDR1 SEHNR, CDR2 FQNEAQ (reference sequence). The CDR3 loop reads CASSSGTGALLTEAFF. The CDR3 DNA reads TGTGCCAGCAGCTCCGGGACAGGGGCCCTTTTGACTGAAGCTTTCTTT.

This clone occurred a few times. The V call is TRBV29-1, the J call TRBJ2-2, with TRBD1 matching over 9 bases. CDR3 length: 14 residues. After removal of 6 bases from V and 5 bases from J, the junction contained 7 bases not matched to a gene. Germline lookup yields CDR1 SQVTM and CDR2 ANQGSEA. CDR3 DNA sequence: TGCAGCGTGCCCGGGACAGGGAGAACCGGGGAGCTGTTTTTT. Translation gives CSVPGTGRTGELFF.

Written as DNA, the CDR3 is TGTGCCAGCAGTGAGGCGGTCCAAAACCTTGAACTGTTTTTT. Residues: CASSEAVQNLELFF. This chain links TRBV6-1 with TRBJ1-4; unclear D gene. Trimming cost V 3 bases and J 12 bases, with 17 bases left between them. The CDR3 totals 14 residues. Germline assignment: CDR1 MNHNS and CDR2 SASEGT.

The chain links TRBV7-2 to TRBJ2-7; TRBD1 agrees at 9 bases. V shed 5 bases and J 6 bases; nucleotides not matched to a gene: 11. The CDR3 totals 15 residues. Germline-derived CDR1 and CDR2 are SGHTA and FQGNSA. In DNA, the CDR3 is TGTGCCAGCAGCCCTATTCCAGGGGGACAGGGCGAGCAGTACTTC. The encoded protein is CASSPIPGGQGEQYF.

The gene calls are TRBV6-5 and TRBJ1-1, with a weak D call TRBD1 (5 bases). The CDR3 has 11 amino acids. The V gene's germline CDR1 is MNHEY and CDR2 SVGAGI. V was cut by 6 bases and J by 6 bases, with 8 bases left in between. The CDR3 protein is CASRGGAEAFF. In DNA form, the CDR3 reads TGTGCCAGCAGGGGGGGGGCTGAAGCTTTCTTT.

The genes are TRBV30 and TRBJ2-2; the match to TRBD2 covers 8 bases. This CDR3 region has 15 residues. V shed 5 bases, J shed 1 base, and the junction held 6 bases outside the gene matches. Germline CDR1 is GTSNPN and CDR2 is SVGIG (reference sequence). The chain's CDR3 is CAWLSREGNTGELFF. In DNA form, the CDR3 reads TGTGCCTGGCTATCCCGGGAGGGGAACACCGGGGAGCTGTTTTTT.

The chain combines TRBV10-3 with TRBJ2-7; TRBD2 matches 12 bases. The V segment lost 0 bases and the J segment 6 bases; nucleotides outside the gene matches: 3. There are 15 residues in the CDR3. CDR1 is ENHRY, CDR2 SYGVKD, per germline. The CDR3: CAISESTSGGREQYF. The CDR3 DNA is TGTGCCATCAGTGAGTCGACTAGCGGGGGCCGCGAGCAGTACTTC.

This clone showed up just a few times. The chain is built from TRBV6-2 or TRBV6-3 and TRBJ1-5; D remains unclear. V was pared by 7 bases and J by 0 bases, with 13 bases between. The CDR3 totals 15 residues. CDR1 is MNHEY, CDR2 SVGEGT, per germline. CDR3 sequence (DNA): TGTGCCAGCATCCCAACGGGAAGTAGCAATCAGCCCCAGCATTTT. Residues: CASIPTGSSNQPQHF.

The chain uses TRBV9 and TRBJ1-2, with 8 bases fitting TRBD1. The trim removed 2 bases at V and 4 bases at J, leaving 7 bases unmatched. Germline CDR1 is SGDLS and CDR2 is YYNGEE. The CDR3 is 15 amino acids. The CDR3, as DNA: TGTGCCAGCAGCGTTGTGTCAGGGGGCGGCTATGGCTACACCTTC. This sequence encodes CASSVVSGGGYGYTF.

The chain is built from TRBV7-2 and TRBJ2-2; D perhaps matches TRBD2 (6 bases). Trimming removed 4 bases at V and 4 bases at J, with 19 bases between. Germline V gene sequence: CDR1 SGHTA, CDR2 FQGNSA. CDR3 length: 17 residues. In DNA form, the CDR3 reads TGTGCCAGCAGCTCACAGTACCGGGAGCCGGTCACCGGGGAGCTGTTTTTT. It yields the protein CASSSQYREPVTGELFF.

The rearrangement links TRBV5-1 to TRBJ1-2, with a possible D match to TRBD1 (5 bases). Between the trimmed V and J ends, which lost 5 bases and 3 bases, there was a span of 11 bases. This CDR3 region has 13 residues. Looked up from germline, CDR1 is SGHRS and CDR2 is YFSETQ. The CDR3 DNA sequence: TGCGCCAGCAGTCCTACACAGGACTATGGCTACACCTTC. Translated: CASSPTQDYGYTF.

This clone was seen only a few times. This chain connects TRBV7-3 to TRBJ1-1; 8 bases agree with TRBD1. V lost 5 bases, J lost 7 bases, and 15 bases stayed unmatched. The CDR3 has 16 residues. CDR1 and CDR2 from the germline V gene are SGHTA and FQGTGA. CDR3 in amino acids: CASSPGQYRGTGEAFF. The CDR3 DNA is TGTGCCAGCAGCCCCGGACAGTACAGGGGGACGGGTGAAGCTTTCTTT.

V gene TRBV9 combines with J gene TRBJ1-1; D gene uncertain. Germline assignment: CDR1 SGDLS and CDR2 YYNGEE. This CDR3 has 14 amino acids. Between the trimmed V and J ends, which lost 2 bases and 2 bases, there was a span of 10 bases. CDR3 region: CASSVTVYNTEAFF. The CDR3 DNA reads TGTGCCAGCAGCGTCACAGTTTATAACACTGAAGCTTTCTTT.

The J gene is TRBJ1-4, the V gene TRBV4-2; 9 bases match TRBD1. The CDR3 is made up of 14 amino acids. Germline lookup yields CDR1 LGHNA and CDR2 YNFKEQ. Losses at the gene ends were 4 bases for V and 4 bases for J; bases not matched to a gene: 1. CDR3 sequence: CASSRDRVNEKLFF. DNA for the CDR3: TGTGCCAGCAGCCGGGACAGGGTTAATGAAAAACTGTTTTTT.

About this clone itself: The identical CDR3 is also encoded by other nucleotide sequences in the sample. The gene calls are TRBV9 and TRBJ2-1; unclear D gene. The CDR3 is 14 amino acids. Trimming took 0 bases from V and 6 from J, leaving 10 bases between them. Germline V gene lookup returns CDR1 SGDLS and CDR2 YYNGEE. The CDR3 reads CASSVGLGGNEQFF. The DNA of the CDR3 is TGTGCCAGCAGCGTAGGCCTAGGTGGCAATGAGCAGTTCTTC.

The chain uses TRBV6-2 or TRBV6-3 and TRBJ1-5; tentative D call: TRBD1 (5 bases). The V gene lost 5 bases and the J gene lost 5 bases, with 10 bases spanning the gap. CDR3 length equals 13 residues. CDR1 and CDR2 (germline): MNHEY, SVGEGT. The CDR3 protein is CASSGHRDQPQHF. The DNA for the CDR3 is TGTGCCAGCAGTGGACACCGTGATCAGCCCCAGCATTTT.

Only one count was recorded for this clone. The chain links TRBV11-2 to TRBJ2-5; the match to TRBD2 covers 12 bases. Germline CDR1 and CDR2: SGHAT and FQNNGV. Trimming at V came to 4 bases and at J to 5 bases, leaving 11 bases not matched to a gene. The CDR3 loop spans 17 amino acids. The CDR3 protein is CASSSWTSGISGETQYF. The CDR3 DNA reads TGTGCCAGCAGCTCCTGGACTAGCGGGATCTCTGGGGAGACCCAGTACTTC.

In this sample, this clone turned up once. This rearrangement joins TRBV7-9 to TRBJ2-5; 7 nucleotides align to TRBD1. After removal of 6 bases from V and 5 bases from J, the junction contained 9 bases not matched to a gene. This CDR3 contains 14 residues. CDR1 and CDR2 from the germline V gene are SEHNR and FQNEAQ (reference sequence). CDR3 nucleotide sequence: TGTGCCAGCAGGGCCGGGACAGTCGCGGAGACCCAGTACTTC. Residues: CASRAGTVAETQYF.

The chain has TRBV5-4 and TRBJ2-1; TRBD2 matches 8 bases. V lost 5 bases, J lost 3 bases, and 10 bases stayed unmatched. Germline V gives CDR1 SGHNT, CDR2 YYREEE (reference sequence). The CDR3 is made up of 16 amino acids. CDR3 residues: CASSTWQSGGYNEQFF. The CDR3 DNA reads as TGTGCCAGCAGTACCTGGCAAAGCGGGGGCTACAATGAGCAGTTCTTC. Based on the CDR3 plus reference TRBV5-4 and TRBJ2-1, the full variable domain is ETGVTQSPTHLIKTRGQQVTLRCSSQSGHNTVSWYQQALGQGPQFIFQYYREEENGRGNFPPRFSGLQFPNYSSELNVNALELDDSALYLCASSTWQSGGYNEQFFGPGTRLTVL.

The chain carries TRBV10-3 and TRBJ1-6; 7 bases fit TRBD1. The CDR3 runs 13 residues. Germline CDR1 ENHRY, CDR2 SYGVKD. V shed 6 bases, J shed 7 bases, and the junction held 3 bases outside the gene matches. The chain's CDR3 is CAIRGTENSPLHF. The CDR3 DNA reads TGTGCCATCAGGGGGACAGAGAATTCACCCCTCCACTTT.

The J gene is TRBJ2-1, the V gene TRBV25-1; TRBD1 agrees at 8 bases. This CDR3 region has 15 residues. Trimming at V came to 2 bases and at J to 2 bases, leaving 2 bases not matched to a gene. Germline CDR1 and CDR2: MGHDK and SYGVNS. CDR3 region: CASSELQGAYNEQFF. CDR3 nucleotides: TGTGCCAGCAGTGAACTACAGGGGGCCTACAATGAGCAGTTCTTC.

This chain joins TRBV11-2 and TRBJ2-7; D is perhaps TRBD1 (6 bases). The CDR3 is 17 amino acids. V was clipped by 1 base and J by 0 bases, with 16 bases between them. Germline V CDR1 and CDR2: SGHAT, FQNNGV. The CDR3 protein is CASSLVRGPRGSYEQYF. The CDR3 coding sequence is TGTGCCAGCAGCTTAGTTAGGGGACCCAGGGGCTCCTACGAGCAGTACTTC.

The chain employs TRBV28 and TRBJ1-5, with D possibly TRBD1 on 5 matching bases. V was shortened by 7 bases and J by 4 bases, with 17 bases between the two germline ends. Germline lookup yields CDR1 MDHEN and CDR2 SYDVKM. The CDR3 consists of 15 residues. DNA of the CDR3: TGTGCCAGCAACGTAGTCGACAGAGGTAATCAGCCCCAGCATTTT. Translated, it gives CASNVVDRGNQPQHF.

This chain connects TRBV5-6 to TRBJ1-2; D gene ambiguous. Germline CDR1 and CDR2: SGHDT and YYEEEE. This CDR3 spans 13 amino acids. V was clipped by 5 bases and J by 8 bases, with 16 bases between them. In DNA, the CDR3 is TGTGCCAGCAGTTCGACCGGGGAGACCGGCTACACCTTC. It is translated as CASSSTGETGYTF.

V is TRBV13 and J is TRBJ2-5, with TRBD2 matching 9 bases. This CDR3 comprises 14 residues. Unmatched junction bases numbered 4, after V lost 4 bases and J lost 4 bases. Germline V gene data show CDR1 as PRHDT and CDR2 as FYEKMQ (reference sequence). The CDR3 DNA is TGTGCCAGCAGCTCCCGGCGGGGGGGAGAGACCCAGTACTTC. It codes for CASSSRRGGETQYF.

A few counts support this clone. The chain is built from TRBV6-2 or TRBV6-3 and TRBJ2-5; TRBD2 matches at 11 bases. The germline V gene has CDR1 MNHEY and CDR2 SVGEGT. J lost 5 bases, V lost 4 bases, and 6 bases had no gene match. There are 15 residues in the CDR3. The CDR3 region is CASSFSSGGAETQYF. The CDR3 nucleotides read TGTGCCAGCAGTTTTAGTAGCGGGGGGGCGGAGACCCAGTACTTC.